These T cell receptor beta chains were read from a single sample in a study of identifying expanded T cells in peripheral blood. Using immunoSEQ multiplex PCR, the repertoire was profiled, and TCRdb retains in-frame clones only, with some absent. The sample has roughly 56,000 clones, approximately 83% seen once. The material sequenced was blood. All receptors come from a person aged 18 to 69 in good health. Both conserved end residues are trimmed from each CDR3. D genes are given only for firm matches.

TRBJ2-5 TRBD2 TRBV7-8 ASSRTSGAGRETQY
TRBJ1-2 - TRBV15 ATSRDRAYGYT
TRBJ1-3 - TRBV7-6 AASGETGNTIY
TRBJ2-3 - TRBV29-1 SVMGGTDTQY
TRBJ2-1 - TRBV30 AWSVVQYNEQF
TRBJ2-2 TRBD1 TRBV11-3 ASSRPSNRGNAGELF
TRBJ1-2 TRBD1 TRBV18 ASSQSKGTASYGYT
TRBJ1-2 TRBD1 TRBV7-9 ASSSDRGHGYT
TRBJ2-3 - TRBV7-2 ASSFERVQDTQY
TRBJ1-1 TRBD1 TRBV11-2 ASSKAGTGGTEAF
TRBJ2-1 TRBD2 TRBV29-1 SVEALAGVSEQF
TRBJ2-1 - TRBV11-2 ASSLDRRGAEQF
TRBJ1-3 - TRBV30 AWRSGLRNTIY
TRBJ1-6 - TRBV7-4 ASSSCGDSPLH
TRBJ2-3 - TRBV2 ASSDQDTQY
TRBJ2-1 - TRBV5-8 ASSLSNEQF
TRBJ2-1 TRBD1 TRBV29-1 SVAVTGFVEQF
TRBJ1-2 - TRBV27 ASSFGQGGGYT
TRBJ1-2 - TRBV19 ASSYRESNYGYT
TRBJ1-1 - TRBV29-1 SARTGFRNTEAF
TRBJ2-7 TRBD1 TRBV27 ASSLTGEFYEQY
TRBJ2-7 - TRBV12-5 ASGLVLAVSYEQY
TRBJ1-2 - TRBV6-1 AIPTGTADYGYT
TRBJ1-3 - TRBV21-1 ASSLHPPGQFTSGNTIY
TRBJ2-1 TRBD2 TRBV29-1 SVALAGEDEQF
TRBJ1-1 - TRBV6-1 ASSEGGGRITEAF
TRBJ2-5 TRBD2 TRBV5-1 ASSPSGGPQETQY
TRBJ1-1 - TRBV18 ASSPLGRGRVNTEAF
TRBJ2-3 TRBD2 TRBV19 ASSITAPGGGLGDTQY
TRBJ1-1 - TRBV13 ASSWELGRGTEAF
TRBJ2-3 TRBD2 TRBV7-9 ASSSSGTADTQY
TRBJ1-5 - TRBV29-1 SVGNLGQPQH
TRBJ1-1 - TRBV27 ASRTTINTMNTEAF
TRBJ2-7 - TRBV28 ASSFLGGPFTYEQY
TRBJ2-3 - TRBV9 ASSVRAEGGGTDTQY
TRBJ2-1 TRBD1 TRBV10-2 ASRGTVYNEQF
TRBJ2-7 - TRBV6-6 ASSTRGPGGGEQY
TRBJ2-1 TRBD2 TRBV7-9 ASSASQVAAGVFNEQF
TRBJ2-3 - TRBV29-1 SVDREGVTDTQY
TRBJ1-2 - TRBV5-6 ASSYVGQASYGYT
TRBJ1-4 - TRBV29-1 SVELFEKLF
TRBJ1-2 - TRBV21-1 ASSKVGGQGSYGYT
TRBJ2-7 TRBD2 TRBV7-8 ASSGGLAGTYEQY
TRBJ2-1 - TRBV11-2 ASSFRGLATYNEQF
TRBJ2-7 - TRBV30 AWSAGLFASYEQY
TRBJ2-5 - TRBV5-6 ASSALRGETQY
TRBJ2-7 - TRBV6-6 ASSYSDGGDAEQY
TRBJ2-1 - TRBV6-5 ASRHRKMGNEQF
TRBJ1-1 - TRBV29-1 SVEDLGGPTEAF
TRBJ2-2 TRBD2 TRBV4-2 ASSQDREGAGELF
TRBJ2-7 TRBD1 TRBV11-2 ASSLDHRTGAEQY
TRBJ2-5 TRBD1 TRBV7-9 ASSWTGPMGETQY
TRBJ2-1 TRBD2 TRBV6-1 ASSEGPGLAGNEQF
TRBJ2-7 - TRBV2 ASSELLTGPGLEQY